This TCR beta chain derives from a study of blood T cell repertoires in COVID-19. Across the study: Both acute and convalescent COVID-19 samples were obtained from the United States, Italy and Spain.

This clone appeared once. At one end, the junction sequence differs from germline, possibly due to a read error. The same CDR3 can be traced to other DNA sequences in this sample. The CDR3 loop spans 15 amino acids. CDR1 and CDR2 from the germline V gene are MNHEY and SMNVEV (reference sequence). Only in-frame clones appear in the TCRdb table, and some are missing; sequencing was by immunoSEQ multiplex PCR. The profile shows about 78,000 clones, about 90% of them singletons. Material for sequencing was peripheral blood. The J gene is TRBJ2-7, the V gene TRBV27, with D perhaps TRBD2 (6 bases). This sequence was found in a woman aged 45-65 years in a cohort sampled during active COVID-19. The CDR3 region is CASSSPGGIPYEQYF. CDR3 DNA: TGTGCTAGCAGCTCGCCTGGGGGGATCCCCTACGAGCAGTACTTC.